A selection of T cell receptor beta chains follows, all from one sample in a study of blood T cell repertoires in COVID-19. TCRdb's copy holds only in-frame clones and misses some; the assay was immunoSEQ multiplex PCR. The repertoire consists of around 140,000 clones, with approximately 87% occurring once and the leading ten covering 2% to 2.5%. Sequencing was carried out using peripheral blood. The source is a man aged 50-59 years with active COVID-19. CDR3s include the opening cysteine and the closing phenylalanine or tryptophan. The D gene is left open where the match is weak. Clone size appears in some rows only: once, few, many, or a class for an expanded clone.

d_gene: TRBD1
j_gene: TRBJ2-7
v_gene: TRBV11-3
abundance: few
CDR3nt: TGTGCCAGCAGCTGTGCCGGGACAGGGCACTACGAGCAGTACTTC
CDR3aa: CASSCAGTGHYEQYF

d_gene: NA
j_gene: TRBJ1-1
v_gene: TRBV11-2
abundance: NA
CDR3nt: TGTGCCAGCGTTAAAGGTGCCTCGGGGAACACTGAAGCTTTCTTT
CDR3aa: CASVKGASGNTEAFF

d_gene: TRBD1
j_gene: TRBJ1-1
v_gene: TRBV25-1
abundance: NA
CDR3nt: TGTGCCAGCAGTGACATACTACAGGGGGACACTGAAGCTTTCTTT
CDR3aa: CASSDILQGDTEAFF

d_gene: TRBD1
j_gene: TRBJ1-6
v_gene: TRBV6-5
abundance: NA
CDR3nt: TGTGCCAGCAGTTACTCCACCGGGACAGGGAATTCACCCCTCCACTTT
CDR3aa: CASSYSTGTGNSPLHF

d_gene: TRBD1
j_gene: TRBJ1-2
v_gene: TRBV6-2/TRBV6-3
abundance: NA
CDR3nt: TGTGCCAGCAGTTACGGGGACAGGGCCACCTATGGCTACACCTTC
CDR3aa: CASSYGDRATYGYTF

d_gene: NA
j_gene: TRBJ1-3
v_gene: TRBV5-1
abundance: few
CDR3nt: TGCGCCAGCAGCCCAACCACAGGCTCTGGAAACACCATATATTTT
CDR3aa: CASSPTTGSGNTIYF

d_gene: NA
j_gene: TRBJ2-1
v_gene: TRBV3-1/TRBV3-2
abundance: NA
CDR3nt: TGTGCCAGCAGCCAAACAAGTGTCAATGAGCAGTTCTTC
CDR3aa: CASSQTSVNEQFF

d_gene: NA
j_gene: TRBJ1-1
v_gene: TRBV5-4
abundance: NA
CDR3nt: TGTGCCAGCAGTTCCTCGAGGGTTTCTGACACTGAAGCTTTCTTT
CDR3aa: CASSSSRVSDTEAFF

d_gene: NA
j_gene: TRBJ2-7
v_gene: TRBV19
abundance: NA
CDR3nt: TGTGCCAGTAGTATAGGGGGAGAGGAGCAGTACTTC
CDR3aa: CASSIGGEEQYF

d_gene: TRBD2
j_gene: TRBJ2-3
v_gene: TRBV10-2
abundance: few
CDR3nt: TGCGCCAGCAGTGGGCGGGGGGCTATTACGCAGTATTTT
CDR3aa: CASSGRGAITQYF

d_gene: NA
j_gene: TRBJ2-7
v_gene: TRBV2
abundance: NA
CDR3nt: TGTGCCAGCAGTGAAAGGGGCTACTACGAGCAGTACTTC
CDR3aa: CASSERGYYEQYF

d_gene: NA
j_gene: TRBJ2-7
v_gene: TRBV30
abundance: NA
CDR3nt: TGTGCCTGGAGTGGGGGGCTCTACGAGCAGTACTTC
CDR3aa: CAWSGGLYEQYF

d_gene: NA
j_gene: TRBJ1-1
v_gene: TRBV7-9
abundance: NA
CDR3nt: TGTGCCAGCAGCTCAGCGGGCCAGTATAGGGAAGCTTTCTTT
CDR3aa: CASSSAGQYREAFF

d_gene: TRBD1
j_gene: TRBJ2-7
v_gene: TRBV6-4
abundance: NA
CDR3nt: TGTGCCAGCAGTGACCTCAGGGGGTACGAGCAGTACTTC
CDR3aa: CASSDLRGYEQYF

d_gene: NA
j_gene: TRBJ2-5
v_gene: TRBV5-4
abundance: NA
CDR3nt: TGTGCCAGCAGCTTGGATTCACAAGAGACCCAGTACTTC
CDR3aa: CASSLDSQETQYF

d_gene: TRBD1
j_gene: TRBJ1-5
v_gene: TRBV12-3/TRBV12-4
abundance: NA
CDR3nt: TGTGCCAGCAGTGGACAGGGGGCTCAGCCCCAGCATTTT
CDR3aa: CASSGQGAQPQHF

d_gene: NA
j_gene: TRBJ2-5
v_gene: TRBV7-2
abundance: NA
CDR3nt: TGTGCCAGCAGCCCCCGGACTGTCAAGGAGACCCAGTACTTC
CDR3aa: CASSPRTVKETQYF

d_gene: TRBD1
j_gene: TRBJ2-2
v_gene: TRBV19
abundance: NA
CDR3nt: TGTGCCAGTAGTATAACAGGGGTCAACACCGGGGAGCTGTTTTTT
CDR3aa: CASSITGVNTGELFF

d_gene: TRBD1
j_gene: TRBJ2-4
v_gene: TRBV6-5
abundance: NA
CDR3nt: TGTGCCAGCAGGCCTAGACAGGGAAACATTCAGTACTTC
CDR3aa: CASRPRQGNIQYF

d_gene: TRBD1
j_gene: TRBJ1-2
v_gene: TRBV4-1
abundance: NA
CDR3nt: TGCGCCAGCAGCCAACCCCGGGACAGAGGCTATGGCTACACCTTC
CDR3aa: CASSQPRDRGYGYTF

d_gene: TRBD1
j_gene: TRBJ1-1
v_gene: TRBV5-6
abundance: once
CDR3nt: TGTGCCAGCAGCCGGACAGGGACGAACACTGAAGCTTTCTTT
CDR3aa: CASSRTGTNTEAFF

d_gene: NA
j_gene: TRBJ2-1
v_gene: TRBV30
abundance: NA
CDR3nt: TGTGCCTGGAGTGTCTCGACAGAGAAGCAGTTCTTC
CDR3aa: CAWSVSTEKQFF

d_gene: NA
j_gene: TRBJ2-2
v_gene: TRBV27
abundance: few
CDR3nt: TGTGCCAGCAGTCTCCTGAACACCGGGGAGCTGTTTTTT
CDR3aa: CASSLLNTGELFF

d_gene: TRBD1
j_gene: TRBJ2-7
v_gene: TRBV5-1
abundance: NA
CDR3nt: TGCGCCAGCAGGAAGACCCCGGGACAGGGAACCTACGAGCAGTACTTC
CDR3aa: CASRKTPGQGTYEQYF

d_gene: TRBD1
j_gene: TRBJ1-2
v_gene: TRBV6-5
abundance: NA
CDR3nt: TGTGCCAGCAGTTACTCTGGGACAGGGAACTATGGCTACACCTTC
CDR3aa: CASSYSGTGNYGYTF

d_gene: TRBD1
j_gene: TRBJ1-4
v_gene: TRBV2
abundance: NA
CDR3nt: TGTGCCAGCAGTGTGGGACAGCTTAATGAAAAACTGTTTTTT
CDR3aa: CASSVGQLNEKLFF

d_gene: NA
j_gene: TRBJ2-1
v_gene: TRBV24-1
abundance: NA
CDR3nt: TGTGCCACCAGTGTGGGGCCGCGGAGCTCCTACAATGAGCAGTTCTTC
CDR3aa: CATSVGPRSSYNEQFF

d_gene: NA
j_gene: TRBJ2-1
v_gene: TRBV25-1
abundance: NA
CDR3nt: TGTGCCAGCAGTGATAGTATCTGGACAGCTACCTACAATGAGCAGTTCTTC
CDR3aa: CASSDSIWTATYNEQFF

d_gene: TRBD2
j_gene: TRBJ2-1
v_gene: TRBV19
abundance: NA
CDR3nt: TGTGCCAGTAGTATAGCTAGCGGGGGGCCCTACAATGAGCAGTTCTTC
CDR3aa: CASSIASGGPYNEQFF

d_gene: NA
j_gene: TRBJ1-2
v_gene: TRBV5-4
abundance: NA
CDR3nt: TGTGCCAGCAGCTTATTCCCGCCGGATGGCTACACCTTC
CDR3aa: CASSLFPPDGYTF

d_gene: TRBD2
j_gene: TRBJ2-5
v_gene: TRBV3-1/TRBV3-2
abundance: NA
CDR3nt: TGTGCCAGCAGCCTCAAGACTAGCGGAGAGACCCAGTACTTC
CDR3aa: CASSLKTSGETQYF

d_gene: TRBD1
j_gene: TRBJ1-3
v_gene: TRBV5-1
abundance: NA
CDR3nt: TGCGCCAGCAGCGGAGGGGACAGAGGAAACACCATATATTTT
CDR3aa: CASSGGDRGNTIYF

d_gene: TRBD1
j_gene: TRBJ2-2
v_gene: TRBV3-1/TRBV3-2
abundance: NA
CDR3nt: TGTGCCAGCAGCCGTCAGGGGGCCCTCGGCGGGGAGCTGTTTTTT
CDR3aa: CASSRQGALGGELFF

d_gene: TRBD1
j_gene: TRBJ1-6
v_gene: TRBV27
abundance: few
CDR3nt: TGTGCCAGCAGTCCTCTGACAGGGGGTAATTCACCCCTCCACTTT
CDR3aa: CASSPLTGGNSPLHF

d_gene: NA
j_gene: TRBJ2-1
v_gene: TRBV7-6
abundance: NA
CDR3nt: TGTGCCAGCAGCTTAACGGTGGGGGGGCTCGATGAGCAGTTCTTC
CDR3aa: CASSLTVGGLDEQFF

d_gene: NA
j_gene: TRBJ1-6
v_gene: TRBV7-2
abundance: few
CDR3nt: TGTGCCAGCTGCCGCGGGGCGGGGGCCCCAATTTCACCCCTCCACTTT
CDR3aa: CASCRGAGAPISPLHF

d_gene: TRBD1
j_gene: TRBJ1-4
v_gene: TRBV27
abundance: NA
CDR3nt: TGTGCCAGCAGTGCTTCCGGGACAGCAAATGAAAAACTGTTTTTT
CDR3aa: CASSASGTANEKLFF

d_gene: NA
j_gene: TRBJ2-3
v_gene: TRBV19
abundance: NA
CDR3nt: TGTGCCAGTAGTATTATACGGGGAGGTACAGATACGCAGTATTTT
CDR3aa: CASSIIRGGTDTQYF

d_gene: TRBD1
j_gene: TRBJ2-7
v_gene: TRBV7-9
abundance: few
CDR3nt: TGTGCCAGCAGCGCGATACAGGGGGACTCCTCCTACGAGCAGTACTTC
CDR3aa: CASSAIQGDSSYEQYF

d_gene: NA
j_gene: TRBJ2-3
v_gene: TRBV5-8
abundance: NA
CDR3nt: TGTGCCAGCAGCGTCTCTAGGGGGGGGACAGATACGCAGTATTTT
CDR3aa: CASSVSRGGTDTQYF

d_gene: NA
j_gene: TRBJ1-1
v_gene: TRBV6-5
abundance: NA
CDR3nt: TGTGCCAGCAGTTTCCCGGGGGGAAGGGCTGAAGCTTTCTTT
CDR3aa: CASSFPGGRAEAFF

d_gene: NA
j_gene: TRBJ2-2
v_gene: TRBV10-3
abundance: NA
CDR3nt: TGTGCCATCAGTGAGAGAGGTTCGGCCGGGGAGCTGTTTTTT
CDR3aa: CAISERGSAGELFF

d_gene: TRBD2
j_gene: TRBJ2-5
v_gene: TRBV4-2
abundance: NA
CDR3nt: TGTGCCAGCAGCCAAGCGGGTCGCGGGGGTGGGGGGACCCAGTACTTC
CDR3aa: CASSQAGRGGGGTQYF

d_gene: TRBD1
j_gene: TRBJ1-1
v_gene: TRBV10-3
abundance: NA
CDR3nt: TGTGCCATCAGGGACAGGGAGACAATGAACACTGAAGCTTTCTTT
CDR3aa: CAIRDRETMNTEAFF

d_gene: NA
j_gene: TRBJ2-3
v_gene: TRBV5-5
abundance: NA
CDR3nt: TGTGCCAGCAGCTTGCCTAGCACAGATACGCAGTATTTT
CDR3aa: CASSLPSTDTQYF

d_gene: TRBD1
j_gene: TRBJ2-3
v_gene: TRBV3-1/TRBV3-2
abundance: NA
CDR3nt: TGTGCCAGCAGCCAAGAGGACCCTTGGACAGGGAAGGGCTATACGCAGTATTTT
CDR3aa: CASSQEDPWTGKGYTQYF

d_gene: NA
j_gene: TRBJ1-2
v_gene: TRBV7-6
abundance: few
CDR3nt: TGTGCCAGCAGCTCCCTAACCAACAGGGTTCCCTATGGCTACACCTTC
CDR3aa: CASSSLTNRVPYGYTF

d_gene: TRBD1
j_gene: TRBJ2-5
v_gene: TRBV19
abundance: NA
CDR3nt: TGTGCCGTCCGGGACAGGGGGAGGGAGACCCAGTACTTC
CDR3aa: CAVRDRGRETQYF

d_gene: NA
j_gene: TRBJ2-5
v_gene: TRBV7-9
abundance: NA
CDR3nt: TGTGCCAGCGGCCCCGATCAAGAGACCCAGTACTTC
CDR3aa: CASGPDQETQYF

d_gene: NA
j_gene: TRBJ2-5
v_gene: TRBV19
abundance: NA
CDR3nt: TGTGCCAGTAGTATCGGCAGGGGCCAAGAGACCCAGTACTTC
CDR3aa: CASSIGRGQETQYF

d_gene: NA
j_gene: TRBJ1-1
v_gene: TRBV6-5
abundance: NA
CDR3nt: TGTGCCAGCACCCGGACGCGGGTCACTGAAGCTTTCTTT
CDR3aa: CASTRTRVTEAFF

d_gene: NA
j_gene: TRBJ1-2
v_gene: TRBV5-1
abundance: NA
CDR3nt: TGCGCCAGCAGCTTGGGGGGAGGTTCGGGCTATGGCTACACCTTC
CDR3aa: CASSLGGGSGYGYTF

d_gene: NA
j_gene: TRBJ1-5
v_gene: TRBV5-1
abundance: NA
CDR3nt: TGCGCCAGCAGCTTGGAGGGGGGGCCGGGCAATCAGCCCCAGCATTTT
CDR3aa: CASSLEGGPGNQPQHF

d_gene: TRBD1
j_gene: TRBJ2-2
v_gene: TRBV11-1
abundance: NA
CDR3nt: TGTGCCACCCGGCCCGACAGGGCCAACACCGGGGAGCTGTTTTTT
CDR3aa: CATRPDRANTGELFF

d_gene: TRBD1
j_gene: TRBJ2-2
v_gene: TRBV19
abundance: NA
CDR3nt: TGTGCCAGTAAACAGGGGGCAAGCACCGGGGAGCTGTTTTTT
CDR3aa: CASKQGASTGELFF